This T cell receptor beta chain was captured by sequencing in a study of glioma-infiltrating T cells. Findings and caveats of the study: Above-expected tissue-blood divergence occurred in all gliomas, most in low-grade ones. Very few CDR3 sequences were shared between tissue and blood.

Concerning this clonotype: Its antigen is not identified. A much more abundant neighbour one base away suggests this may be a read error.

Amplification of TCR alpha and beta CDR3 regions from RNA used iRepertoire nested multiplex PCR. Input was roughly 85-450 ng of tissue mRNA or PBMC total RNA. TCRdb re-analysed the multiplex PCR reads in MiXCR, keeping a single row per CDR3 protein. The table includes fewer than 200,000 distinct CDR3 sequences, more than 30% detected once. Germline lookup yields CDR1 SQVTM and CDR2 ANQGSEA. This CDR3 region has 13 residues. The TCR comes from a human donor with low-grade glioma or glioblastoma, undergoing nonglioma brain surgery, or in good health (not recorded which). J is TRBJ1-1 and V is TRBV29-1; no firm D call. The sequenced sample consisted of glioma tissue, nonneoplastic brain tissue, or PBMCs (not recorded which). The CDR3 nucleotides are TGCATCGCAAGACGGATGATGAACACTGAAGCTTTCTTT. The encoded protein is CIARRMMNTEAFF.